Shown below are 27 T cell receptor beta chains from a single sample sequenced in a study of regulatory T cells in long-lasting Graves disease. Construction of TCR beta libraries relied on iRepertoire HTBI primers and on Arm-PCR targeting CDR3 regions. Each CDR3 protein gets one entry after TCRdb re-called the multiplex PCR reads with MiXCR. The sample lists a few hundred thousand distinct CDR3 sequences; around 13% were seen once. Regarding time point: newly diagnosed GD, antithyroid drugs for less than 3 months. RNA extracted from PBMCs served as the sequencing template. The data also belong to a second study, concerning T cells in Graves' hyperthyroidism and ophthalmopathy.

The source material was peripheral blood mononuclear cells (PBMCs), sampled at new diagnosis, from a patient treated with antithyroid drugs. All receptors come from a woman aged 50 to 60 with Graves disease.

V and J are TRBV5-1 and TRBJ2-5, with a weak D call TRBD2 (5 bases). The CDR3 contains 14 residues. CDR1 and CDR2 (germline): SGHRS, YFSETQ. The V and J ends lost 4 bases and 1 base respectively, with 11 bases between them. CDR3 nucleotides: TGCGCCAGCAGCCCCCGGGAAACCCAAGAGACCCAGTACTTC. Protein product: CASSPRETQETQYF.

This clonotype has a handful of counts. V is TRBV18 and J is TRBJ2-1; TRBD2 matches at 14 bases. In germline, CDR1 is KGHSH, CDR2 LQKENI. Trimming took 2 bases from V and 6 from J; bases not matched to a gene: 9. The CDR3 extends over 18 amino acids. The CDR3 bases are TGTGCCAGCTCACCAGCCGCCGGGACTAGCGGGAGATTCAATGAGCAGTTCTTC. This codes for CASSPAAGTSGRFNEQFF. Together with reference TRBV18 and TRBJ2-1, the CDR3 gives the full variable domain: NAGVMQNPRHLVRRRGQEARLRCSPMKGHSHVYWYRQLPEEGLKFMVYLQKENIIDESGMPKERFSAEFPKEGPSILRIQQVVRGDSAAYFCASSPAAGTSGRFNEQFFGPGTRLTVL.

The chain uses TRBV4-1 and TRBJ2-7; tentative D call: TRBD1 (6 bases). Germline assignment: CDR1 MGHRA and CDR2 YSYEKL. With 3 bases removed from V and 0 bases from J, the gap between germline ends came to 24 bases. The CDR3 has 19 amino acids. The CDR3 sequence is CASSHAEGLDRPSSYEQYF. The CDR3 nucleotides are TGCGCCAGCAGCCACGCTGAGGGGCTCGACAGGCCTAGCTCCTACGAGCAGTACTTC.

This clonotype appeared many times. The DNA for the CDR3 is TGTGCCAGCAGTTATATAGGGGGGACTGAAAAACTGTTTTTT. The encoded protein is CASSYIGGTEKLFF. The chain uses TRBV6-9 and TRBJ1-4, with D possibly matching TRBD1 (6 bases). The V end was cut by 2 bases, the J end by 7 bases, with 11 bases between. The CDR3 sequence is 14 residues long. CDR1 is MNHGY, CDR2 SVAAGI, per germline.

This clonotype showed up many times. The chain links TRBV2 to TRBJ2-1; 9 nucleotides align to TRBD2. Unmatched junction bases numbered 3, after V lost 2 bases and J lost 4 bases. This CDR3 is built from 15 residues. The germline gives CDR1 SNHLY, CDR2 FYNNEI. CDR3 sequence reads: CASSEQTSGYNEQFF. The CDR3 DNA reads TGTGCCAGCAGTGAACAGACTAGCGGATACAATGAGCAGTTCTTC. The whole variable domain, remainder taken from reference TRBV2 and TRBJ2-1, is EPEVTQTPSHQVTQMGQEVILRCVPISNHLYFYWYRQILGQKVEFLVSFYNNEISEKSEIFDDQFSVERPDGSNFTLKIRSTKLEDSAMYFCASSEQTSGYNEQFFGPGTRLTVL.

This clonotype has only one observation. Just one base apart from a much larger clone, this may be a read error. The rearrangement links TRBV3-1 to TRBJ2-1; no firm D call. CDR3 size: 13 residues. Looked up from germline, CDR1 is LGHDT and CDR2 is YNNKEL (reference sequence). Trimming took off 4 bases at V and 8 bases at J, with 12 bases between the two ends. The CDR3 nucleotides read TGTGCCAGCAGCCCGAGGCCAGACCATGAGCAGTTCTTC. Translation gives CASSPRPDHEQFF.

J is TRBJ1-5 and V is TRBV10-3; D is unclear. Trimming removed 0 bases from V and 4 bases from J, with 10 bases in between. The CDR3 length is 15 residues. Germline lookup yields CDR1 ENHRY and CDR2 SYGVKD. The CDR3 DNA reads as TGTGCCATCAGTGAGTCCCCGGGTGGGAATCAGCCCCAGCATTTT. Protein product: CAISESPGGNQPQHF.

This chain uses TRBV10-3 with TRBJ2-4; 11 bases map to TRBD2. This CDR3 comprises 17 residues. Germline-derived CDR1 and CDR2 are ENHRY and SYGVKD. With V trimmed by 6 bases and J by 13 bases, 20 bases remained unmatched. CDR3: CAIRKATGTSGHNEQYF. CDR3 nucleotide sequence: TGTGCCATCAGAAAAGCCACCGGGACTAGCGGTCACAATGAGCAGTACTTC.

This clonotype came up a few times. This is likely a read error, given that the CDR3 carries no conserved phenylalanine or tryptophan at its end. The gene calls are TRBV12-3 or TRBV12-4 and TRBJ2-7, with 8 bases fitting TRBD1. The CDR3 runs 14 residues. Losses at the gene ends were 2 bases for V and 4 bases for J; bases not matched to a gene: 4. CDR3 DNA sequence: TGTGCCAGCAGTTTATCCCAGGGGGCTTACGAGCAGTACTCC. Amino acids: CASSLSQGAYEQYS.

V usage is TRBV27 and J usage is TRBJ2-7; TRBD2 agrees at 14 bases. The junction had 7 bases not matched to a gene; V was cut back by 3 bases and J by 3 bases. The CDR3 spans 17 residues. Germline CDR1 and CDR2: MNHEY and SMNVEV (reference sequence). The DNA of the CDR3 is TGTGCCAGCAGTTTTGGGACTAGCGGGAGCCTCGGCTACGAGCAGTACTTC. It yields the protein CASSFGTSGSLGYEQYF.

The rearrangement uses TRBV20-1 and TRBJ1-4; 7 bases fit TRBD1. This CDR3 is built from 13 residues. The V and J ends lost 3 bases and 6 bases, in that order; junction bases with no gene match: 4. Germline assignment: CDR1 DFQATT and CDR2 SNEGSKA (reference sequence). The CDR3 DNA sequence: TGCAGTGCTAGGGGAGGGGGCTATGAAAAACTGTTTTTT. This translates into CSARGGGYEKLFF.

Turning to this clonotype: A read error may be the cause here, since a much bigger clone is one base away. J is TRBJ2-1 and V is TRBV12-3 or TRBV12-4; possibly TRBD1 or TRBD2 for D (7 bases each). V lost 6 bases, J lost 5 bases, and 17 bases lay in between. The CDR3 consists of 15 residues. CDR3 loop: CASSLSQGGHNEQFF. The CDR3 DNA sequence: TGTGCCAGCAGCCTTTCTCAGGGGGGGCACAATGAGCAGTTCTTC.

This clonotype was seen at least ten times. The chain employs TRBV3-1 and TRBJ2-3; 7 nucleotides match TRBD1. V shed 0 bases and J 1 base; nucleotides not matched to a gene: 1. Per germline, CDR1 LGHDT and CDR2 YNNKEL (reference sequence). CDR3 length: 15 residues. The CDR3 region has the DNA TGTGCCAGCAGCCAAGATCAGGGGGGCACAGATACGCAGTATTTT. Amino acids: CASSQDQGGTDTQYF.

V usage is TRBV2 and J usage is TRBJ2-1, with a weak D call TRBD1 (6 bases). V gave up 7 bases and J gave up 3 bases, with 13 bases separating them. Germline CDR1 SNHLY, CDR2 FYNNEI. CDR3 length equals 14 residues. The CDR3, as DNA: TGTGCCAGCACGACAGGAACTTACTACAATGAGCAGTTCTTC. This gives the protein CASTTGTYYNEQFF. Looking up the rest from reference TRBV2 and TRBJ2-1 gives the full variable domain: EPEVTQTPSHQVTQMGQEVILRCVPISNHLYFYWYRQILGQKVEFLVSFYNNEISEKSEIFDDQFSVERPDGSNFTLKIRSTKLEDSAMYFCASTTGTYYNEQFFGPGTRLTVL.

Many counts were recorded for this clonotype. V and J are TRBV7-9 and TRBJ2-7; D is undetermined. This CDR3 is built from 15 residues. The germline V and J ends were trimmed by 4 bases and 0 bases, with 13 bases remaining between them. Germline V CDR1 and CDR2: SEHNR, FQNEAQ (reference sequence). CDR3 loop: CASSSPDGVSYEQYF. In DNA form, the CDR3 reads TGTGCCAGCAGCTCTCCGGACGGAGTCTCCTACGAGCAGTACTTC.

This clonotype appeared many times. CDR3 amino acids: CASSPPTTRDTGELFF. The CDR3, as DNA: TGTGCCAGCTCACCACCCACCACGAGGGACACCGGGGAGCTGTTTTTT. V usage is TRBV18 and J usage is TRBJ2-2; a weak D match, TRBD2 (5 bases). CDR3 length equals 16 residues. The germline V gene has CDR1 KGHSH and CDR2 LQKENI. V was trimmed by 0 bases and J by 3 bases, leaving 11 bases between them.

This clonotype was seen repeatedly, ten times or more. The chain employs TRBV11-2 and TRBJ2-3, with D possibly being TRBD2 (7 bases). Germline CDR1 and CDR2: SGHAT and FQNNGV. Trimming left V 7 bases short and J 4 bases short, with 12 bases between. The CDR3 consists of 13 residues. CDR3 loop: CASNTGGPDTQYF. CDR3 DNA sequence: TGTGCCAGCAATACGGGGGGCCCAGATACGCAGTATTTT.

Points on this clonotype: A much larger clone is a single base away; this may be a read error. The V call is TRBV6-2 or TRBV6-3, the J call TRBJ2-7, with 7 nucleotides matching TRBD1. The germline CDR1 and CDR2 sequences are MNHEY and SVGEGT. J gave up 2 bases and V 5 bases, and 18 bases lay outside the gene matches. The CDR3 is 18 residues long. CDR3 sequence (DNA): TGTGCCAGCAGTCCACAGGGGTTTAGCAGGAGTGATACCTACGAGCAGTACTTC. This gives the protein CASSPQGFSRSDTYEQYF.

This clonotype occurred a few times. This sequence joins TRBV4-1 and TRBJ2-7; TRBD1 agrees at 7 bases. The CDR3 totals 15 residues. J gave up 5 bases and V 6 bases, and 13 bases lay outside the gene matches. Per germline, CDR1 MGHRA and CDR2 YSYEKL. CDR3 bases: TGCGCCAGCAGGAACACGAGGGGACAGTCCCACGAGCAGTACTTC. This encodes CASRNTRGQSHEQYF.

In this sample, this clonotype turned up many times. V and J are TRBV5-8 and TRBJ1-1; tentative D call: TRBD1 (6 bases). Germline CDR1 SGHTS, CDR2 YDEGEE. The CDR3 has 15 residues. With 0 bases removed from V and 0 bases from J, the gap between germline ends came to 9 bases. For the CDR3, the DNA is TGTGCCAGCAGCTTGGTGGAGGGGGTGAACACTGAAGCTTTCTTT. It encodes CASSLVEGVNTEAFF.

In its sample, this clonotype was seen a few times. This chain links TRBV7-9 with TRBJ2-3, with D unclear. The V gene lost 4 bases and the J gene lost 1 base, with 9 bases spanning the gap. Germline V CDR1 and CDR2: SEHNR, FQNEAQ (reference sequence). The length of the CDR3 is 14 residues. CDR3 protein: CASSSVPGTDTQYF. The CDR3 region has the DNA TGTGCCAGCAGCTCCGTGCCGGGCACAGATACGCAGTATTTT.

This clonotype was seen more than once but under ten times. This may arise from a read error, as a much more abundant clone is one base away. The chain is built from TRBV2 and TRBJ2-1; D gene ambiguous. This CDR3 is built from 14 residues. Per the germline V gene, CDR1 is SNHLY and CDR2 is FYNNEI. CDR3 loop: CASLRSPSYNGQFF. The CDR3 DNA reads TGTGCCAGCCTCAGATCGCCGTCCTACAATGGGCAGTTCTTC.

This clonotype came up many times. The chain is built from TRBV20-1 and TRBJ2-3, with 9 bases lining up with TRBD2. This CDR3 contains 15 residues. Germline CDR1 DFQATT, CDR2 SNEGSKA (reference sequence). V dropped 6 bases and J dropped 1; count of bases not matched to a gene: 8. The CDR3 protein is CSATNSGSGTDTQYF. In DNA, the CDR3 is TGCAGTGCAACCAATAGCGGGAGTGGCACAGATACGCAGTATTTT.

This clonotype was seen ten or more times. The chain links TRBV3-1 to TRBJ1-2; D is undetermined. Germline CDR1 is LGHDT and CDR2 is YNNKEL (reference sequence). CDR3 length: 12 amino acids. V lost 0 bases, J lost 4 bases, and 3 bases lay in between. Written as DNA, the CDR3 is TGTGCCAGCAGCCAAGAAGCCTATGGCTACACCTTC. Translation: CASSQEAYGYTF.

The chain links TRBV14 to TRBJ2-1; TRBD2 is a possible D gene (5 bases). This CDR3 spans 17 amino acids. The germline CDR1 and CDR2 sequences are SGHDN and FVKESK. The ends were cut back, 2 bases at V and 6 bases at J, with 20 bases in the middle. CDR3 sequence (DNA): TGTGCCAGCAGCCAATCGGGGAATAAGCAATCGAGCAATGAGCAGTTCTTC. This gives the protein CASSQSGNKQSSNEQFF.

This clonotype has a count of ten or more. The rearrangement links TRBV7-6 to TRBJ1-6; 9 positions agree with TRBD1. V gave up 5 bases and J gave up 9 bases; unmatched junction bases: 14. The germline V gene encodes CDR1 SGHVS and CDR2 FNYEAQ. This CDR3 spans 17 amino acids. The CDR3 DNA reads TGTGCCAGCAGCCCTAGGTTCCGGGACAGGGTTCGTTCACCCCTCCACTTT. It codes for CASSPRFRDRVRSPLHF. The whole variable domain, remainder taken from reference TRBV7-6 and TRBJ1-6, is GAGVSQSPRYKVTKRGQDVALRCDPISGHVSLYWYRQALGQGPEFLTYFNYEAQQDKSGLPNDRFSAERPEGSISTLTIQRTEQRDSAMYRCASSPRFRDRVRSPLHFGNGTRLTVT.

At least ten counts were recorded for this clonotype. This chain links TRBV6-1 with TRBJ1-5; 7 nucleotides match TRBD1. The trim removed 8 bases at V and 1 base at J, leaving 11 bases unmatched. Germline lookup yields CDR1 MNHNS and CDR2 SASEGT. The CDR3 covers 16 residues. CDR3 loop: CASHPQGIGSNQPQHF. The CDR3 DNA is TGTGCCAGCCATCCACAGGGGATTGGGAGCAATCAGCCCCAGCATTTT.